This T cell receptor beta chain originates from a study of technical replicates of blood from a handful of donors. After removal of 4 bases from V and 2 bases from J, the junction contained 12 bases not matched to a gene. The CDR3 sequence is 17 residues long. The germline V gene has CDR1 SGHRS and CDR2 YFSETQ. This table comes from immunoSEQ multiplex PCR, and its TCRdb copy is limited to in-frame clones, with some not included. Of tens of thousands of clones listed, less than 95% were seen once; the top ten hold about 0.39%. The V call is TRBV5-1, the J call TRBJ2-3; TRBD2 agrees at 8 bases. Sequenced: T cells isolated from PBMCs. The receptor was isolated from a human donor in good health. CDR3 in DNA: TGCGCCAGCAGCATAGGCCAGACTAGCGAAACCACAGATACGCAGTATTTT. This codes for CASSIGQTSETTDTQYF.